This T cell receptor beta chain was profiled in a study of shared clonotypes between healthy human individuals. Findings and limits, study-wide: Among the subsets, naive ones generally showed larger estimated richness than memory ones.

This clone was observed a single time. Antigen unknown. Between the trimmed V and J ends, which lost 4 bases and 3 bases, there was a span of 15 bases. The CDR3 covers 15 residues. Germline CDR1 reads SGHTA; CDR2 reads FQGTGA. The authors' processing: ImmunoSEQ sequences covered only the junction and lacked quality scores; filtering therefore differed. Sequencing used immunoSEQ multiplex PCR; TCRdb keeps in-frame clones, though not all of them. V and J calls and clone size come straight from that table; D and trimming were deduced from the DNA. The sample shows some 2,500,000 clones, 85% to 95% of them seen only once.

The TCR comes from a man aged 18 to 29 in good health. Some clones in this sample may be carry-over from other donors' samples. The chain couples TRBV7-3 to TRBJ1-1; the D gene is possibly TRBD1 (6 bases). Sequenced: naive CD4+ T cells from PBMCs. Subset of the sample: CD45RA+ positively selected. The DNA for the CDR3 is TGTGCCAGCAGCTCTTCGTCTACAGGGTACACTGAAGCTTTCTTT. Translation gives CASSSSSTGYTEAFF.